The rows below give T cell receptor beta chains drawn from one sample of a study of cytomegalovirus exposure and HLA in healthy donors. Sequencing used immunoSEQ multiplex PCR; TCRdb keeps in-frame clones, though not all of them. Reported are about 200,000 clones; the ten largest clones contain more than 0.95%. The sample was PBMCs. These receptors all come from a girl aged 2 to 9 in good health and CMV-seropositive. Both conserved end residues are part of each CDR3. The order of the fields is D gene, J gene, V gene, CDR3 DNA, CDR3 protein. The D gene is left open where the match is weak.

NA | TRBJ2-7 | TRBV4-1 | TGCGCCAGCAGCCGCGATCACGAGCAGTACTTC | CASSRDHEQYF
TRBD2 | TRBJ2-3 | TRBV25-1 | TGTGCCAGCAGTGAATCCGAGGGGACTAGCGGCACAGATACGCAGTATTTT | CASSESEGTSGTDTQYF
NA | TRBJ1-1 | TRBV2 | TGTGCCAGCAGGGGGGGAGCCACTGAAGCTTTCTTT | CASRGGATEAFF
NA | TRBJ1-4 | TRBV5-6 | TGTGCCAGCAGCCAAATCCAAAGAGCAACTAATGAAAAACTGTTTTTT | CASSQIQRATNEKLFF
NA | TRBJ2-7 | TRBV19 | TGTGCCAGTAGTGCGGGACAGTCCGACTCCTACGAGCAGTACTTC | CASSAGQSDSYEQYF
TRBD1 | TRBJ2-5 | TRBV7-2 | TGTGCCAGCAAATCAGACAGGGGATTAGGAGGAGAGACCCAGTACTTC | CASKSDRGLGGETQYF
TRBD1 | TRBJ1-1 | TRBV28 | TGTGCCAGCAGACCCGGGACAGGGTTTAAAGCTTTCTTT | CASRPGTGFKAFF
TRBD1 | TRBJ2-5 | TRBV13 | TGTGCCAGCAGCCTGAGACAGGGCCAAGAGACCCAGTACTTC | CASSLRQGQETQYF
NA | TRBJ1-1 | TRBV15 | TGTGCCACCAGCAGCAGCAGGGGCCCGAACACTGAAGCTTTCTTT | CATSSSRGPNTEAFF
TRBD2 | TRBJ2-7 | TRBV11-2 | TGTGCCAGCAGCTTAGATCTAGGGGGACTAGCGGGCCTTGAGGAGCAGTACTTC | CASSLDLGGLAGLEEQYF
TRBD1 | TRBJ1-5 | TRBV5-1 | TGCGCCAGCAGCGTAGACAGGGACCAGCCCCAGCATTTT | CASSVDRDQPQHF
TRBD2 | TRBJ2-1 | TRBV6-1 | TGTGCCAGCAGTGAGGAGACTAGCGGTTACTACAATGAGCAGTTCTTC | CASSEETSGYYNEQFF
NA | TRBJ2-5 | TRBV27 | TGTGCCAGCAGTTTTTCTACGGGAGCGCGAGAGACCCAGTACTTC | CASSFSTGARETQYF
NA | TRBJ2-2 | TRBV29-1 | TGCAGCGTCCAAATCCGGGAAGCGACCGGGGAGCTGTTTTTT | CSVQIREATGELFF
NA | TRBJ2-2 | TRBV18 | TGTGCCAGCTCCCCGGATGTTTTGGGACTCAACACCGGGGAGCTGTTTTTT | CASSPDVLGLNTGELFF
NA | TRBJ2-3 | TRBV10-3 | TGTGCCATCAGTGCGGGAACAGGGACAGATACGCAGTATTTT | CAISAGTGTDTQYF
NA | TRBJ1-5 | TRBV28 | TGTGCCAGCAGTTTAGGGACACGAACCAATCAGCCCCAGCATTTT | CASSLGTRTNQPQHF
TRBD1 | TRBJ1-5 | TRBV19 | TGTGCCAGTAGCGCGACAGGGAAGGTTCAGCCCCAGCATTTT | CASSATGKVQPQHF
TRBD2 | TRBJ2-3 | TRBV5-5 | TGTGCCAGCAGCTTGGTAGCGGGAGGATTGTCAGATACGCAGTATTTT | CASSLVAGGLSDTQYF
NA | TRBJ2-5 | TRBV2 | TGTGCCAGCAGTGAAGCCCCGCGGGGACAAGAGACCCAGTACTTC | CASSEAPRGQETQYF
TRBD1 | TRBJ1-1 | TRBV19 | TGTGCCAGTAGTCCCGGGACAGGGATACTATTCACTGAAGCTTTCTTT | CASSPGTGILFTEAFF
TRBD1 | TRBJ2-1 | TRBV6-5 | TGTGCCAGCAGTCACAAAACCGGGACAGGGAGATTCTTC | CASSHKTGTGRFF
NA | TRBJ2-3 | TRBV2 | TGTGCCAGCAGTGAGCGAAACACAGATACGCAGTATTTT | CASSERNTDTQYF
NA | TRBJ1-5 | TRBV27 | TGTGCCAGCAGTCCCCGTGGCCAGCCCCAGCATTTT | CASSPRGQPQHF
NA | TRBJ1-4 | TRBV5-1 | TGCGCCAGCAGCTTGGGCTACAGAACTAATGAAAAACTGTTTTTT | CASSLGYRTNEKLFF
TRBD2 | TRBJ2-3 | TRBV29-1 | TGCAGCGTTCGGGGGACTAGTCCTCGCACAGATACGCAGTATTTT | CSVRGTSPRTDTQYF
NA | TRBJ1-4 | TRBV7-9 | TGTGCCAGCAGCGCCGGTCTCCAAAAACTGTTTTTT | CASSAGLQKLFF
NA | TRBJ1-1 | TRBV10-2 | TGCGCCAGCGGACTCGGGGTAAACACTGAAGCTTTCTTT | CASGLGVNTEAFF
NA | TRBJ2-7 | TRBV4-1 | TGCGCCAGCAGCCCCCTCGGAGACGGGAGCAACGAGCAGTACTTC | CASSPLGDGSNEQYF
TRBD1 | TRBJ1-4 | TRBV19 | TGTGCCAGTAGTTCCGGGACAGGGAACGAAAAACTGTTTTTT | CASSSGTGNEKLFF
NA | TRBJ2-7 | TRBV18 | TGTGCCAGCTCACCAGGGGTAGCGGCCTACGAGCAGTACTTC | CASSPGVAAYEQYF
TRBD1 | TRBJ1-1 | TRBV7-2 | TGTGCCAGCAGCAACAGGTGGGGACAGCCCATGAACACTGAAGCTTTCTTT | CASSNRWGQPMNTEAFF
TRBD2 | TRBJ2-5 | TRBV7-2 | TGTGCCAGCAGCCCTGCGCGGGAGATCCAAGAGACCCAGTACTTC | CASSPAREIQETQYF
NA | TRBJ1-1 | TRBV7-9 | TGTGCCAGCAGCCTCAACACTGAAGCTTTCTTT | CASSLNTEAFF
TRBD1 | TRBJ1-2 | TRBV6-5 | TGTGCCAGCAGCACAACAGGGGACTATGGCTACACCTTC | CASSTTGDYGYTF